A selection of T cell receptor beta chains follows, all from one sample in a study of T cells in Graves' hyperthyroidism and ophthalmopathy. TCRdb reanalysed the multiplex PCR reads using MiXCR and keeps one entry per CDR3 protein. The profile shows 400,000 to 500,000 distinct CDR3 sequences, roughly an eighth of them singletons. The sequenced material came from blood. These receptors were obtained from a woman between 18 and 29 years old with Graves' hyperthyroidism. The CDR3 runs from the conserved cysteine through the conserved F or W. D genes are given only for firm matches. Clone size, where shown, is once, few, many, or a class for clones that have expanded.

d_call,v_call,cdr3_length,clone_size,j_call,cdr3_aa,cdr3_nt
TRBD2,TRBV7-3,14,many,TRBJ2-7,CASSPSGSVYEQYF,TGTGCCAGCAGCCCCAGCGGGAGCGTGTACGAGCAGTACTTC
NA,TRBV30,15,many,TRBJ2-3,CAWSVPWGGTDTQYF,TGTGCCTGGAGTGTACCGTGGGGCGGCACAGATACGCAGTATTTT
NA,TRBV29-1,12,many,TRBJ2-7,CSVEMGPYEQYF,TGCAGCGTTGAAATGGGACCCTACGAGCAGTACTTC
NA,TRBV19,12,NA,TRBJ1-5,CASSIGGQPQHF,TGTGCCAGTAGTATTGGGGGGCAGCCCCAGCATTTT
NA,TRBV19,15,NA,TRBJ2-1,CASSFLQVTYNEQFF,TGTGCCAGTAGTTTCTTACAGGTGACATACAATGAGCAGTTCTTC
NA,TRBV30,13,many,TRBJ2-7,CAWSLNFRGEQYF,TGTGCCTGGAGTCTCAATTTTCGGGGAGAGCAGTACTTC
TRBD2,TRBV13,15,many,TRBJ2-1,CASSSASGRISEQFF,TGTGCCAGCAGCTCAGCTAGCGGGAGGATCTCTGAGCAGTTCTTC
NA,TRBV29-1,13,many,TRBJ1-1,CSVEFPPLTEAFF,TGCAGCGTTGAATTCCCTCCACTCACTGAAGCTTTCTTT
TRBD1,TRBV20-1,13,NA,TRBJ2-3,CSAPQGAVDTQYF,TGCAGTGCCCCACAGGGGGCCGTAGATACGCAGTATTTT
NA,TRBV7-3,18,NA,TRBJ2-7,CASSLILSGHEPTYEQYF,TGTGCCAGCAGCTTAATCCTTAGCGGCCATGAACCAACCTACGAGCAGTACTTC
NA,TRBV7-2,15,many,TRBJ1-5,CASSLVQSSNQPQHF,TGTGCCAGCAGCTTAGTACAGTCTAGCAATCAGCCCCAGCATTTT
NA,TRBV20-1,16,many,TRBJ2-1,CSARDPGGEIYNEQFF,TGCAGTGCTAGAGACCCTGGGGGCGAAATATACAATGAGCAGTTCTTC
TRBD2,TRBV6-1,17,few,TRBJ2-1,CASSFDPGLAGGGEQFF,TGTGCCAGCAGTTTCGACCCGGGACTAGCGGGAGGAGGTGAGCAGTTCTTC
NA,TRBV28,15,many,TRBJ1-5,CASPPSGRTLQPQHF,TGTGCCAGTCCACCCTCGGGCAGGACGCTTCAGCCCCAGCATTTT
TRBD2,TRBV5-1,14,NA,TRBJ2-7,CASSLGTSNYEQYF,TGCGCCAGCAGCTTAGGGACTAGCAACTACGAGCAGTACTTC
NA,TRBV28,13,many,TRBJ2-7,CASRTDRTYEQYF,TGTGCCAGCAGGACAGACAGGACCTACGAGCAGTACTTC
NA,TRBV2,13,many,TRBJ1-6,CASRAGSGSPLHF,TGTGCCAGCAGGGCAGGCAGTGGTTCACCCCTCCACTTT
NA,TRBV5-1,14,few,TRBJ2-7,CASSLDGRPNEQYF,TGCGCCAGCAGCTTAGACGGCCGCCCCAACGAGCAGTACTTC
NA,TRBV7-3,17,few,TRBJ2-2,CASSPPGVAPNTGELFF,TGTGCCAGCAGCCCCCCGGGGGTAGCCCCCAACACCGGGGAGCTGTTTTTT
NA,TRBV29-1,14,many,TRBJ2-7,CSVVGYGRSYEQYF,TGCAGCGTTGTGGGATACGGACGGTCCTACGAGCAGTACTTC
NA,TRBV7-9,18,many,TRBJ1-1,CASRPMVGSLTSNTEAFF,TGTGCCAGCAGGCCTATGGTCGGGTCATTAACCTCGAACACTGAAGCTTTCTTT
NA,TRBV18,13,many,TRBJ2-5,CASSPPSQETQYF,TGTGCCAGCTCACCACCGTCTCAAGAGACCCAGTACTTC
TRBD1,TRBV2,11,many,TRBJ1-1,CARQGPTEAFF,TGTGCCAGACAGGGGCCCACTGAAGCTTTCTTT
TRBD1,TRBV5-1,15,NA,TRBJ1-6,CASSPDRGLDSPLHF,TGCGCCAGCAGCCCGGACAGGGGGCTTGATTCACCCCTCCACTTT
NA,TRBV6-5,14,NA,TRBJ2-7,CASSWIGDLYEQYF,TGTGCCAGCAGTTGGATAGGGGATCTCTACGAGCAGTACTTC
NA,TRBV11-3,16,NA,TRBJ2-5,CASSARGRNGQETQYF,TGTGCCAGCAGCGCCCGGGGCCGCAATGGCCAAGAGACCCAGTACTTC
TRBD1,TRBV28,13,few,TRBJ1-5,CARQGAFNQPQHF,TGTGCCAGACAGGGGGCCTTCAATCAGCCCCAGCATTTT
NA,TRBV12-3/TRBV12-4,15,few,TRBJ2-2,CASSLARGTAGELFF,TGTGCCAGCAGTTTGGCCAGGGGCACGGCCGGGGAGCTGTTTTTT
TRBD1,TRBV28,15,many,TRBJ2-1,CASRPTGGAYNEQFF,TGTGCCAGCAGACCGACAGGGGGGGCCTACAATGAGCAGTTCTTC
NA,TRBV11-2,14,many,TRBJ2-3,CASSWGAPSDTQYF,TGTGCCAGCAGCTGGGGGGCGCCTTCAGATACGCAGTATTTT
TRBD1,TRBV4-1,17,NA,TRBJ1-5,CASSPDTGQGLGQPQHF,TGCGCCAGCAGCCCAGATACGGGACAGGGGCTCGGTCAGCCCCAGCATTTT
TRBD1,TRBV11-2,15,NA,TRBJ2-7,CASSLLGTGFPEQYF,TGTGCCAGCAGCCTATTAGGGACAGGCTTCCCCGAGCAGTACTTC
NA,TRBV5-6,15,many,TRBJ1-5,CASSFLGNSNQPQHF,TGTGCCAGCAGCTTCTTGGGGAATAGCAATCAGCCCCAGCATTTT
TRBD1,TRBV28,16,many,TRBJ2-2,CASIPTGTENTGELFF,TGTGCCAGCATTCCTACCGGGACAGAGAACACCGGGGAGCTGTTTTTT
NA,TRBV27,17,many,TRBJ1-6,CASSLRAAVGSNSPLHF,TGTGCCAGCAGTTTACGCGCCGCAGTCGGAAGTAATTCACCCCTCCACTTT
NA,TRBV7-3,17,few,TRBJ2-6,CASSLGTTFSGANVLTF,TGTGCCAGCAGCTTAGGGACCACCTTCTCTGGGGCCAACGTCCTGACTTTC
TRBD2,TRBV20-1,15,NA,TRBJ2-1,CSARAGTSGSNEQFF,TGCAGTGCTCGGGCCGGGACTAGCGGGTCCAATGAGCAGTTCTTC
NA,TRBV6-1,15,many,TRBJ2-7,CASSEEGAGSYEQYF,TGTGCCAGCAGTGAAGAAGGTGCAGGGTCCTACGAGCAGTACTTC
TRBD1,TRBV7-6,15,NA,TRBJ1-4,CASRRTGGNHEKLFF,TGTGCCAGCAGAAGGACAGGGGGCAACCATGAAAAACTGTTTTTT
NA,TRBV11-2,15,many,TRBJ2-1,CASSLEPSSYNEQFF,TGTGCCAGCAGCTTAGAACCGAGCTCCTACAATGAGCAGTTCTTC
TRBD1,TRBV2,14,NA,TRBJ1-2,CASSAQGARYGYTF,TGTGCCAGCAGTGCCCAGGGGGCTCGGTATGGCTACACCTTC
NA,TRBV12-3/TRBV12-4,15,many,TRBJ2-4,CASSPGRFQENIQYF,TGTGCCAGCAGTCCAGGGAGATTTCAGGAAAACATTCAGTACTTC
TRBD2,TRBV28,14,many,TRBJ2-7,CASEQREGSYEQYF,TGTGCCAGCGAACAGCGGGAGGGCTCCTACGAGCAGTACTTC
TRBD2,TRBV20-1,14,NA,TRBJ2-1,CSARDGAGGILEFF,TGCAGTGCTAGAGATGGGGCGGGGGGGATCTTAGAGTTCTTC
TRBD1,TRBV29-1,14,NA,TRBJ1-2,CSVEDRDRLDGYTF,TGCAGCGTTGAAGATCGGGACAGGCTCGATGGCTACACCTTC
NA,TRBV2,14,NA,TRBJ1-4,CASSTSTDADYLFF,TGTGCCAGCAGCACCTCGACCGATGCCGATTATCTGTTTTTT